Listed below are T cell receptor beta chains from one sample, sequenced in a study of cytomegalovirus exposure and HLA in healthy donors. The table came from immunoSEQ multiplex PCR; TCRdb's copy has only in-frame clones and leaves some out. The data hold about 200,000 clones, with over 80% observed a single time. What was sequenced was PBMCs. The receptors shown here come from a boy aged 2-9 years in good health and CMV-seronegative. CDR3s include the opening cysteine and the closing phenylalanine or tryptophan. D genes are given only for firm matches. Not every row has a clone size; where given, it reads once, few, many or a size class.

TGTGCCAGCAGTTACTCAGACAGGGGGCTGTATGAAAAACTGTTTTTT | CASSYSDRGLYEKLFF | TRBD1 | TRBJ1-4 | few | TRBV6-5
TGTGCCAGCAGCCCTTCCAGGGGTCCCGAGCAGTACTTC | CASSPSRGPEQYF | NA | TRBJ2-7 | NA | TRBV7-9
TGTGCTTCAAGGGGGGGGAAGACTAATGAAAAACTGTTTTTT | CASRGGKTNEKLFF | NA | TRBJ1-4 | few | TRBV12-5
TGTGCCAGCAGCTTCCATGGACAGGGCGAGGATGAGCAGTTCTTC | CASSFHGQGEDEQFF | TRBD1 | TRBJ2-1 | NA | TRBV11-2
TGTGCCAGCAGCTTAGCGGGACAGAGGGGCGAGCAGTACTTC | CASSLAGQRGEQYF | TRBD1 | TRBJ2-7 | NA | TRBV7-8
TGTGCCAGCAGGTGGACAGGGGGTTCCACTGAAGCTTTCTTT | CASRWTGGSTEAFF | TRBD1 | TRBJ1-1 | NA | TRBV27
TGTGCCAGCAGCTCGGTGGGGCCGCAAGAGACCCAGTACTTC | CASSSVGPQETQYF | NA | TRBJ2-5 | NA | TRBV11-3
TGTGCCTCACGCCCGGGTATAGGAGATACGCAGTATTTT | CASRPGIGDTQYF | NA | TRBJ2-3 | once | TRBV7-9
TGTGCCAGCAGTGAAAACGGAGCTTCCACTGAAGCTTTCTTT | CASSENGASTEAFF | NA | TRBJ1-1 | NA | TRBV25-1
TGCGCCAGCAGCCAAGCGTACGGGGACGGGAGACTCTTGTACTTC | CASSQAYGDGRLLYF | NA | TRBJ2-7 | NA | TRBV4-1
TGTGCCAGCAGTTACGGCCAGGTTAGCACAGATACGCAGTATTTT | CASSYGQVSTDTQYF | NA | TRBJ2-3 | NA | TRBV6-6
TGTGCCAGCAGCTCTCTAGACAGGGGCCTTTATGGCTACACCTTC | CASSSLDRGLYGYTF | TRBD1 | TRBJ1-2 | NA | TRBV5-4
TGTGCTAGTGGTTTGCGTGGGGAGATCTATGGCTACACCTTC | CASGLRGEIYGYTF | NA | TRBJ1-2 | NA | TRBV12-5
TGTGCCAGCAGTGAAATGGTGGGGCAGTTATACGAGCAGTACTTC | CASSEMVGQLYEQYF | NA | TRBJ2-7 | once | TRBV6-1
TGTGCCTGGAGTCTTGGGACAGCTACTAACTATGGCTACACCTTC | CAWSLGTATNYGYTF | TRBD1 | TRBJ1-2 | NA | TRBV30
TGCGCCAGCAATAACGGACAATTCACAGATACGCAGTATTTT | CASNNGQFTDTQYF | NA | TRBJ2-3 | once | TRBV10-1
TGTGCCAGCAGCTTATTGATAAGGAGAGAGGGCTACACCTTC | CASSLLIRREGYTF | NA | TRBJ1-2 | NA | TRBV7-2
TGCGCCAGCAGCTCCTTCTGGGACTCCTCCTACGAGCAGTACTTC | CASSSFWDSSYEQYF | NA | TRBJ2-7 | NA | TRBV7-9
TGTGGCCTAGCTGGGGATGAGCAGTTCTTC | CGLAGDEQFF | NA | TRBJ2-1 | few | TRBV6-5
TGTGCCAGCAGCCTACAGGGAAAGACTGAAGCTTTCTTT | CASSLQGKTEAFF | NA | TRBJ1-1 | NA | TRBV11-2